The 2 T cell receptor beta chains in this list originate from one sample, sequenced in a study of vaccination and CD4 T cells after COVID-19. Researchers used the Oncomine TCR Beta short-read assay to sequence DNA from cultured CD4+ T cells. TCRdb re-called the PCR reads through MiXCR, storing one row per CDR3 protein. The sample carries more than 9,000 distinct CDR3 sequences, approximately 58% recorded once. The sample's treatment: roughly nine-day PBMC culture with coronavirus spike peptide pools or control peptides (ViraFEST assay). Their antigen targets remain unknown. The sequencing sample was made of CD4+ T cells from blood, cultured in vitro. The receptor set was obtained from a human donor who had recovered from COVID-19.

Only a few counts were recorded for this clonotype. The chain links TRBV19 to TRBJ1-5; D ambiguous. Trimming cost V 7 bases and J 4 bases, with 11 bases left between them. This CDR3 spans 13 amino acids. Germline V CDR1 and CDR2: LNHDA, SQIVND (reference sequence). The CDR3 region is CASKAQDNQPQHF. The DNA of the CDR3 is TGTGCCAGTAAGGCACAAGATAATCAGCCCCAGCATTTT.

Here the CDR3 reads CASSQVRANTGELFF. CDR3 DNA: TGCGCCAGCAGCCAAGTCCGGGCGAACACCGGGGAGCTGTTTTTT. The V call is TRBV4-1, the J call TRBJ2-2, with D uncertain. Deletions cut 1 base from V and 0 bases from J, with 6 bases between. From germline, CDR1 is MGHRA and CDR2 YSYEKL. This CDR3 has 15 amino acids.